These 15 T cell receptor beta chains originate from one sample sequenced in a study of CD8+ T cells in alopecia areata. Extracted from the samples, RNA was reverse transcribed into cDNA to serve as the sequencing template. The assay was immunoSEQ multiplex PCR, and TCRdb's table has in-frame clones only and misses some. This table has about 37,000 clones, under 65% appearing once. Sorting separated CD25+CD127- cells from the CD4+ cells of a handful of patients. Sequencing input: CD4+ Tregs sorted from blood. All receptors come from a human donor with alopecia areata.

This chain links TRBV5-1 with TRBJ2-3; no clear D. Germline V gene lookup returns CDR1 SGHRS and CDR2 YFSETQ. This CDR3 region has 13 residues. The V end was cut by 4 bases, the J end by 2 bases, with 8 bases between. CDR3 DNA sequence: TGCGCCAGCAGCGTAGGAACCACAGATACGCAGTATTTT. Amino acids: CASSVGTTDTQYF.

This clone was seen only a few times. The gene calls are TRBV25-1 and TRBJ1-1; the D is unclear. Germline CDR1 reads MGHDK; CDR2 reads SYGVNS. The CDR3 spans 15 residues. Trimming pared 1 base from V and 4 bases from J, leaving 13 bases between. The CDR3 DNA reads TGTGCCAGCAGTGAATTTCAGAGGGTCGGCACTGAAGCTTTCTTT. Protein sequence: CASSEFQRVGTEAFF.

This chain joins TRBV14 and TRBJ2-1; D possibly matches TRBD1 or TRBD2 (5 bases each). Germline CDR1 is SGHDN and CDR2 is FVKESK. The CDR3 is 15 amino acids. The germline V and J ends were trimmed by 1 base and 6 bases, with 13 bases remaining between them. The CDR3 here is CASSQAGTEGNEQFF. As DNA, the CDR3 is TGTGCCAGCAGCCAAGCTGGGACCGAGGGCAATGAGCAGTTCTTC.

This clone was picked up one time. The J gene is TRBJ1-4, the V gene TRBV5-1; 11 nucleotides agree with TRBD1. The CDR3 contains 15 residues. The germline V gene encodes CDR1 SGHRS and CDR2 YFSETQ. V dropped 4 bases and J dropped 7; count of bases not matched to a gene: 6. This chain's CDR3 is CASSPTDRGREKLFF. DNA of the CDR3: TGCGCCAGCAGCCCAACGGACAGGGGGCGTGAAAAACTGTTTTTT.

This clone was observed a few times. The chain is built from TRBV7-2 and TRBJ2-7; 7 bases agree with TRBD1. CDR1 is SGHTA, CDR2 FQGNSA, per germline. This CDR3 is built from 12 residues. Trimming cost V 5 bases and J 7 bases; bases outside gene matches: 5. The CDR3 DNA sequence: TGTGCCAGCAGCGTCCCAGGGGGAGAGCAGTACTTC. Its protein product is CASSVPGGEQYF.

The J gene is TRBJ2-5, the V gene TRBV6-1; possibly TRBD2 for D (5 bases). The DNA end lines up better with TRBJ2-7; the J call may be wrong. CDR1 is MNHNS and CDR2 is SASEGT in the germline V gene. This CDR3 has 11 amino acids. The CDR3 nucleotides are TGTGCCACCCAGCGGACCTACGAGCAGTACTTC. It codes for CATQRTYEQYF.

Concerning this clone: Other nucleotide sequences from this sample produce the same CDR3. The chain recombines TRBV5-1 with TRBJ2-3; D ambiguous. Deletions cut 4 bases from V and 2 bases from J, with 14 bases between. This CDR3 has 15 amino acids. The germline CDR1 and CDR2 sequences are SGHRS and YFSETQ. The CDR3 DNA reads as TGCGCCAGCAGCGTCGGGCAGGTGGTCACAGATACGCAGTATTTT. Its protein is CASSVGQVVTDTQYF.

This chain joins TRBV7-2 and TRBJ2-1, with 7 bases aligning to TRBD2. Per the germline V gene, CDR1 is SGHTA and CDR2 is FQGNSA. The CDR3 spans 14 residues. The V and J ends lost 2 bases and 6 bases, in that order; junction bases with no gene match: 4. The CDR3 spells CASSLLASGNEQFF. CDR3 DNA: TGTGCCAGCAGCTTACTGGCTAGCGGCAATGAGCAGTTCTTC.

The chain is built from TRBV9 and TRBJ2-7, with a tentative D call TRBD1 (5 bases). The CDR3 has 15 residues. Trimming pared 0 bases from V and 2 bases from J, leaving 12 bases between. The germline V gene has CDR1 SGDLS and CDR2 YYNGEE. CDR3 nucleotides: TGTGCCAGCAGCGTAGGAGGAGACAGAGCCTACGAGCAGTACTTC. Translated: CASSVGGDRAYEQYF.

The chain combines TRBV28 with TRBJ1-5; no clear D. Deletions cut 2 bases from V and 2 bases from J, with 13 bases between. The germline gives CDR1 MDHEN, CDR2 SYDVKM. This CDR3 spans 16 amino acids. The chain's CDR3 is CASSLRGNKGNQPQHF. CDR3 bases: TGTGCCAGCAGTTTAAGAGGGAATAAGGGCAATCAGCCCCAGCATTTT.

The chain carries TRBV5-1 and TRBJ2-6; D might be TRBD1 or TRBD2, each matching 5 bases. V shed 6 bases and J shed 4 bases, with 8 bases lying between them. The CDR3 has 13 amino acids. CDR1 is SGHRS, CDR2 YFSETQ, per germline. CDR3 sequence reads: CASKGDGANVLTF. The CDR3 region has the DNA TGCGCCAGCAAAGGGGACGGGGCCAACGTCCTGACTTTC.

This clone was detected only a few times. J is TRBJ2-7 and V is TRBV27, with a possible D match to TRBD1 (7 bases). Trimming removed 0 bases at V and 7 bases at J, with 13 bases between. The CDR3 is made up of 14 amino acids. Germline V gene sequence: CDR1 MNHEY, CDR2 SMNVEV (reference sequence). Written as DNA, the CDR3 is TGTGCCAGCAGTTTATCGGACAGGCGGGGAGAGCAGTACTTC. Translation gives CASSLSDRRGEQYF.

The chain uses TRBV6-6 and TRBJ2-7; 11 positions agree with TRBD2. Per the germline V gene, CDR1 is MNHNY and CDR2 is SVGAGI (reference sequence). The CDR3 covers 15 residues. Unmatched junction bases numbered 7, after V lost 4 bases and J lost 5 bases. The CDR3 spells CASSFLTSGANEQYF. The CDR3 region has the DNA TGTGCCAGCAGTTTTCTGACTAGCGGGGCAAACGAGCAGTACTTC.

This rearrangement joins TRBV5-6 to TRBJ2-1; tentatively, D is TRBD2 (6 bases). The CDR3 has 16 residues. Germline-derived CDR1 and CDR2 are SGHDT and YYEEEE. V was trimmed by 3 bases and J by 6 bases, leaving 19 bases between them. CDR3 DNA sequence: TGTGCCAGCAGCTCGCTACTAGCCGGGTCTAGCAATGAGCAGTTCTTC. Translation: CASSSLLAGSSNEQFF.

V is TRBV14 and J is TRBJ2-2; tentatively, D is TRBD2 (6 bases). Germline loops: CDR1 SGHDN, CDR2 FVKESK. The germline V and J ends were trimmed by 4 bases and 4 bases, with 22 bases remaining between them. The CDR3 length is 18 residues. CDR3 coding DNA: TGTGCCAGCAGCCCCAGAACCGGGGGAATTTGGGGCACCGGGGAGCTGTTTTTT. Its protein product is CASSPRTGGIWGTGELFF.